This T cell receptor beta chain was found in a study of glioma-infiltrating T cells after dendritic cell vaccination. This clone was seen only once. TCRdb keeps only in-frame clones here, not all; method: immunoSEQ multiplex PCR. The sample holds over 75,000 clones, about 81% seen once. Germline V gene sequence: CDR1 MNHEY, CDR2 SVGAGI. CDR3 length equals 15 residues. V was pared by 6 bases and J by 2 bases, with 16 bases between. Stated time point: after dendritic cell vaccination, including at tumor progression/relapse. The source is a human donor with glioblastoma. Specimen: blood, collected after dendritic cell vaccination. The chain links TRBV6-5 to TRBJ1-1; maybe TRBD1 (6 bases). The CDR3 loop reads CASRSQTGGNTEAFF. CDR3 DNA sequence: TGTGCCAGCAGGTCACAGACAGGAGGAAACACTGAAGCTTTCTTT.